One sample yielded the 4 T cell receptor beta chains listed below, sequenced in a study of control samples from healthy donors and cancer patients. Sequenced by immunoSEQ multiplex PCR; TCRdb stores in-frame clones only, minus some. The table has about 89,000 clones, roughly 86% seen once; the top ten hold around 21%. The specimen was blood. These receptors all stem from a man aged 25 to 45 in good health.

The chain uses TRBV28 and TRBJ1-1; TRBD1 might be the D (6 bases). This CDR3 has 15 amino acids. Germline V lookup: CDR1 MDHEN, CDR2 SYDVKM. Trimming cost V 7 bases and J 4 bases, with 19 bases left between them. Written as DNA, the CDR3 is TGTGCCAGCATTAAGCCGGGGGGCGCCGGCACTGAAGCTTTCTTT. Its translation is CASIKPGGAGTEAFF.

V gene TRBV12-3 or TRBV12-4 combines with J gene TRBJ1-5; no definite D call. The CDR3 totals 13 residues. The V end was cut by 6 bases, the J end by 5 bases, with 11 bases between. CDR3 nucleotide sequence: TGTGCCAGCAGCCAGGCGTCTTATCAGCCCCAGCATTTT. This translates into CASSQASYQPQHF.

A few counts support this clone. The rearrangement uses TRBV3-1 (or the pseudogene TRBV3-2) and TRBJ2-5, with unresolved D. V lost 3 bases to trimming and J lost 1 base, with 9 bases between them. This CDR3 has 14 amino acids. Germline V gene lookup returns CDR1 LGHDT and CDR2 YNNKEL (reference sequence). CDR3 sequence (DNA): TGTGCCAGCAGCCATAATGGTGGCCAAGAGACCCAGTACTTC. Its protein product is CASSHNGGQETQYF.

V and J are TRBV27 and TRBJ1-2, with 9 nucleotides matching TRBD1. After removal of 7 bases from V and 7 bases from J, the junction contained 13 bases not matched to a gene. CDR1 is MNHEY, CDR2 SMNVEV, per germline (reference sequence). The CDR3 sequence is 15 residues long. This chain's CDR3 is CASNHRGQGVGGYTF. The CDR3 DNA reads as TGTGCCAGCAACCACAGGGGGCAGGGGGTTGGTGGCTACACCTTC.